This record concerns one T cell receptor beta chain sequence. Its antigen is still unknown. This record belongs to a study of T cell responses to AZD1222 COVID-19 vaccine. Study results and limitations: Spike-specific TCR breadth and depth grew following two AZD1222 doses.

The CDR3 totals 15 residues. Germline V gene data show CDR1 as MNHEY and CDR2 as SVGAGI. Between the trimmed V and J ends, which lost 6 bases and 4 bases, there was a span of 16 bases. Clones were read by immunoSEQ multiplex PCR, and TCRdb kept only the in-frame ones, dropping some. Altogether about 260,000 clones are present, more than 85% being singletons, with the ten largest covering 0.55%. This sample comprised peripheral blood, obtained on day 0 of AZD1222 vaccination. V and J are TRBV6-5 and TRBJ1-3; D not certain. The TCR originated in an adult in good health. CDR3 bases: TGTGCCAGCAGCTCCCCCCGGGTTACAGGAAACACCATATATTTT. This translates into CASSSPRVTGNTIYF.